Shown below are 8 T cell receptor beta chains from a single sample sequenced in a study of blood T cell repertoires in COVID-19. Repertoires were generated with immunoSEQ multiplex PCR, while TCRdb's copy carries only in-frame clones and drops some. The sample carries over 200,000 clones, nearly 85% recorded once. The specimen was peripheral blood. All receptors derive from a woman aged 30 to 39 with COVID-19, enrolled during active disease.

This chain links TRBV28 with TRBJ2-5, with a tentative D call TRBD2 (5 bases). Germline V gene sequence: CDR1 MDHEN, CDR2 SYDVKM. V was cut by 6 bases and J by 3 bases, with 14 bases left in between. This CDR3 contains 14 residues. CDR3 sequence: CASRLDNGEETQYF. The CDR3, as DNA: TGTGCCAGCAGACTAGACAACGGGGAAGAGACCCAGTACTTC.

This sequence joins TRBV6-2 or TRBV6-3 and TRBJ1-6, with 7 bases lining up with TRBD1. Germline CDR1 reads MNHEY; CDR2 reads SVGEGT. The ends lost 5 bases at V and 4 bases at J; junction bases unmatched: 8. The CDR3 length is 16 residues. CDR3 sequence reads: CASSPPRTGYNSPLHF. DNA for the CDR3: TGTGCCAGCAGTCCCCCCCGGACAGGTTATAATTCACCCCTCCACTTT.

The chain joins TRBV29-1 to TRBJ2-1; D might be TRBD1 (6 bases). From germline, CDR1 is SQVTM and CDR2 ANQGSEA. With 3 bases removed from V and 8 bases from J, the gap between germline ends came to 17 bases. The CDR3 extends over 14 amino acids. CDR3 DNA sequence: TGCAGCGTTGAGTTCGGAACAGGGTTGGATGAGCAGTTCTTC. The encoded protein is CSVEFGTGLDEQFF.

The V call is TRBV29-1, the J call TRBJ2-7; D gene unclear. V was shortened by 5 bases and J by 2 bases, with 16 bases between the two germline ends. Germline V CDR1 and CDR2: SQVTM, ANQGSEA. The CDR3 has 14 residues. CDR3 nucleotide sequence: TGCAGCGTTTCCGAACCAGGCCAGACCTACGAGCAGTACTTC. Amino acids: CSVSEPGQTYEQYF.

CDR3 nucleotides: TGTGCCAGCAGCCCTTTGTCCGGCGGCTACAATGAGCAGTTCTTC. Translation: CASSPLSGGYNEQFF. This chain uses TRBV2 with TRBJ2-1; D gene unclear. Germline V CDR1 and CDR2: SNHLY, FYNNEI. The germline V and J ends were trimmed by 6 bases and 3 bases, with 15 bases remaining between them. The length of the CDR3 is 15 residues.

V gene TRBV29-1 combines with J gene TRBJ2-2; 9 bases match TRBD1. The CDR3 has 14 residues. V dropped 7 bases and J dropped 5; count of bases not matched to a gene: 8. CDR1 is SQVTM and CDR2 is ANQGSEA in the germline V gene. The CDR3 spells CSAWGQGDTGELFF. The DNA of the CDR3 is TGCAGCGCCTGGGGACAGGGAGATACCGGGGAGCTGTTTTTT.

The rearrangement joins TRBV9 to TRBJ2-7, with TRBD2 as a possible D gene (5 bases). V lost 3 bases to trimming and J lost 9 bases, with 16 bases between them. The germline CDR1 and CDR2 sequences are SGDLS and YYNGEE. The length of the CDR3 is 13 residues. CDR3 sequence: CASSARAGGGQYF. The CDR3 DNA reads as TGTGCCAGCAGCGCTAGAGCTGGAGGCGGGCAGTACTTC.

This chain uses TRBV7-6 with TRBJ2-5, with 10 bases that match TRBD2. Germline CDR1 reads SGHVS; CDR2 reads FNYEAQ. The trim removed 1 base at V and 5 bases at J, leaving 10 bases unmatched. The CDR3 consists of 17 residues. CDR3 region: CASSLGASGGAMETQYF. Here the CDR3 DNA reads TGTGCCAGCAGCTTAGGAGCCAGCGGGGGGGCAATGGAGACCCAGTACTTC. The entire variable domain, with the rest obtained from reference TRBV7-6 and TRBJ2-5, is as follows: GAGVSQSPRYKVTKRGQDVALRCDPISGHVSLYWYRQALGQGPEFLTYFNYEAQQDKSGLPNDRFSAERPEGSISTLTIQRTEQRDSAMYRCASSLGASGGAMETQYFGPGTRLLVL.